These 7 T cell receptor beta chains came from one sample sequenced in a study of technical replicates of blood from a handful of donors. Assay used: immunoSEQ multiplex PCR; TCRdb lists only in-frame clones, some missing. Of roughly 69,000 clones in the sample, under 98% were seen once. The sequenced sample was T cells isolated from PBMCs. The receptors shown here come from a human donor in good health.

This chain joins TRBV2 and TRBJ2-3, with 7 nucleotides matching TRBD2. The CDR3 sequence is 16 residues long. Germline V gives CDR1 SNHLY, CDR2 FYNNEI. V shed 7 bases, J shed 3 bases, and the junction held 13 bases outside the gene matches. The CDR3 is CASTKVGGGPTDTQYF. The CDR3 DNA sequence: TGTGCCAGCACCAAGGTCGGGGGAGGGCCTACAGATACGCAGTATTTT.

The rearrangement links TRBV10-3 to TRBJ1-1, with 7 bases identical to TRBD1. The CDR3 runs to 14 residues. Germline V CDR1 and CDR2: ENHRY, SYGVKD. With 6 bases clipped from V and 6 bases from J, the junction kept 10 bases outside the gene matches. The CDR3 region has the DNA TGTGCCATCAGCCTGGGACAGACCCCTTCTGAAGCTTTCTTT. Amino acid sequence: CAISLGQTPSEAFF.

This chain links TRBV9 with TRBJ2-1; 11 bases fit TRBD2. Germline trimming cut 4 bases from V and 4 bases from J; bases unmatched to any gene: 4. Germline CDR1 SGDLS, CDR2 YYNGEE. The CDR3 contains 15 residues. DNA of the CDR3: TGTGCCAGCAGCCCGGGACTAGCGGAATACAATGAGCAGTTCTTC. Its translation is CASSPGLAEYNEQFF.

The V call is TRBV6-5, the J call TRBJ1-1, with 7 bases identical to TRBD1. Germline CDR1 MNHEY, CDR2 SVGAGI. This CDR3 spans 15 amino acids. V lost 2 bases to trimming and J lost 9 bases; unmatched junction nucleotides: 12. The CDR3, as DNA: TGTGCCAGCAGTTACAACCTTGGGACAGCGACTAAAGCTTTCTTT. Its translation: CASSYNLGTATKAFF.

The chain employs TRBV6-1 and TRBJ2-3; 8 bases match TRBD2. This CDR3 contains 15 residues. Per the germline V gene, CDR1 is MNHNS and CDR2 is SASEGT. Germline trimming cut 7 bases from V and 2 bases from J; bases unmatched to any gene: 8. CDR3 coding DNA: TGTGCCAGCACCCTTACTAGCGGTTACACAGATACGCAGTATTTT. Its protein product is CASTLTSGYTDTQYF.

J is TRBJ2-5 and V is TRBV28, with 8 bases identical to TRBD1. The germline CDR1 and CDR2 sequences are MDHEN and SYDVKM. CDR3 length: 16 amino acids. Trimming removed 3 bases from V and 5 bases from J; junction bases left unmatched: 11. The chain's CDR3 is CASSLESLGQEETQYF. For the CDR3, the DNA is TGTGCCAGCAGTTTGGAGTCTCTGGGACAGGAGGAGACCCAGTACTTC.

This clone has just one count. In the same sample, other DNA sequences code for this CDR3. V gene TRBV11-2 combines with J gene TRBJ2-7, with 11 bases identical to TRBD2. Trimming cost V 2 bases and J 3 bases; bases outside gene matches: 0. This CDR3 has 14 amino acids. Germline assignment: CDR1 SGHAT and CDR2 FQNNGV. CDR3 in amino acids: CASSLTSGSYEQYF. The CDR3 DNA is TGTGCCAGCAGCTTAACTAGCGGGAGCTACGAGCAGTACTTC.